This T cell receptor (beta chain) was sequenced in a study of T cell changes during pregnancy in multiple sclerosis (dated by TCRdb to the late 2010s). Background for the entire study: The study examined how the T cell repertoire changed over the course of pregnancy in women with multiple sclerosis.

From V the trimming removes 0 bases and from J it removes 6 bases, while the gene matches leave 5 bases of the junction unaccounted for. Via the germline V gene, CDR1 is SGHDT and CDR2 YYEEEE. The CDR3 measures 16 amino acids from cysteine to phenylalanine. This entry keeps only the CDR3 DNA: 48 bases, framed from base 1. The library was produced with the immunoSEQ multiplex PCR assay. The clones in this table, taken by TCRdb from immuneACCESS, are in-frame only. Not every clone is retained; where verified, under half of the shortfall comes from an unresolved V gene, and the cause of the rest is unknown. For this sample there are about 68,000 clones; more than 90% appear just once. Of the sample, over 3.5% falls within the top ten clones. Worth noting for this clone: The antigen it recognizes is unknown. Base qualities are not provided; no much larger clone lies one nucleotide away.

The TCR originated in a female donor in good health, enrolled as a control in a pregnancy study. This sequence uses TRBV5-6 and TRBJ2-2; TRBD2 matches 10 bases in the middle. Source: peripheral blood, taken after pregnancy. The CDR3 reads CASSLAVAGGPGELFF. The DNA sequence follows: TGTGCCAGCAGCTTGGCAGTAGCGGGGGGACCCGGGGAGCTGTTTTTT.